Included here is one TCR beta chain sequence, with context. Its antigen is not known. Libraries were made from TCR beta cDNA, and they carried unique molecular identifiers. Starting from approximately 1 to 10 million T cells, the study yielded about half a million cDNA molecules. TCRdb re-called the PCR reads with MiXCR, one entry per CDR3 protein. Seen here are about 540,000 distinct CDR3 sequences, 30% to 40% observed once, and the top ten hold around 5.9%. This CDR3 spans 13 amino acids. Trimming took 2 bases from V and 9 from J; bases not matched to a gene: 3. Germline V gene data show CDR1 as SGHAT and CDR2 as FQNNGV. The data are from a study of post-analysis software for immune sequencing data. Looking at the study overall: Multiple sclerosis in the patients followed relapsing-remitting, secondary progressive and progressive-relapsing courses.

Study results and limitations: The authors found that F measure strongly co-clustered same-batch samples. TRBV5-6, TRBV5-1 and TRBV20-1 belonged to a set of about 5 TRBV segments that were more frequent in patients than controls. Patients with multiple sclerosis recorded significantly lower normalized Chao1 diversity than controls, the study found.

Sequences were obtained from blood. V is TRBV11-2 and J is TRBJ2-3; 9 bases fit TRBD2. The receptor's source is a girl under 18 with multiple sclerosis. The CDR3 DNA sequence: TGTGCCAGCAGCTTACTAGCGGGACCCACGCAGTATTTT. Its translation is CASSLLAGPTQYF.